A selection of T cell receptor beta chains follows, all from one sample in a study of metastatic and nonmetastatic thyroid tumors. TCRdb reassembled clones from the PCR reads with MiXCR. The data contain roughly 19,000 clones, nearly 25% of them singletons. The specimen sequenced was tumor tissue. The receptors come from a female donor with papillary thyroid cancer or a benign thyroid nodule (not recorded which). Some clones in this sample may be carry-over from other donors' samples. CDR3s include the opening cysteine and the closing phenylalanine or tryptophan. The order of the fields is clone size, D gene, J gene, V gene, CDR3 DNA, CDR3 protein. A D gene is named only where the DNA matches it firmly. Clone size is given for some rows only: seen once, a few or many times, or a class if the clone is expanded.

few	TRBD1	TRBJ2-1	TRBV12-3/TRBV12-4	TGTGCCAGCAGTTCGAAGACAGGGGACAATGAGCAGTTCTTC	CASSSKTGDNEQFF
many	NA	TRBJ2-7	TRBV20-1	TGCAGTGCTAAGACTAGTGCAGACAACGAGCAGTACTTC	CSAKTSADNEQYF
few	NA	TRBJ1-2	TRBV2	TGTGCCAGCACCGCCTGGGACCCCGAATATGGCTACACCTTC	CASTAWDPEYGYTF
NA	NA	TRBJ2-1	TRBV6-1	TGTGCCAGCAGTGAGCACGGGGGCGGGCGCTCATACAATGAGCAGTTCTTC	CASSEHGGGRSYNEQFF
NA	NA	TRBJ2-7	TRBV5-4	TGTGCCAGTAGCCCCGCCGGGACATGGGGCCAGGAGCAGTACTTC	CASSPAGTWGQEQYF
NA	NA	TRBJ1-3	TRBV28	TGTGCCAGCACCACGGGGGCAGGGAAGATATATTTT	CASTTGAGKIYF
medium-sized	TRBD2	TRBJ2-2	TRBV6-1	TGTGCCAGCAGTAAACTACGGGTAGCGGGGGGTGCCGGGGAGCTGTTTTTT	CASSKLRVAGGAGELFF
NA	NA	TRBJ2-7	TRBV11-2	TGTGCCAGCAGCTTATTCGTGGAGTACGAGCAGTACTTC	CASSLFVEYEQYF
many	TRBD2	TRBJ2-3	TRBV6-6	TGTGCCAGCAGTTACGGTAGCGGGAGGTTGCCAGATACGCAGTATTTT	CASSYGSGRLPDTQYF
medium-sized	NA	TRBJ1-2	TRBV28	TGTGCCAGCAGTTTCCCCAGGGGTAACTATGGCTACACCTTC	CASSFPRGNYGYTF
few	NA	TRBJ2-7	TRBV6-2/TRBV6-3	TGTGCCAGCAGGTCTGACGGGACTTCCTACGAGCAGTACTTC	CASRSDGTSYEQYF
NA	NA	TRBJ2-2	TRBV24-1	TGTGACACCAGTGATTTGAGGTTTGCGGGAACCGGGGAGCTGTTTTTT	CDTSDLRFAGTGELFF
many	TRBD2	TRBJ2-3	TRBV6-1	TGTGCCAGCAGACTTAGCGGGGGCGCGAGGGATACGCAGTATTTT	CASRLSGGARDTQYF
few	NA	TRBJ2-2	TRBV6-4	TGTACCAGCAGCGAAGTTCTAGTATCGAACACCGGGGAGCTGTTTTTT	CTSSEVLVSNTGELFF
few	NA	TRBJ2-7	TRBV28	TGTGCCAGCAGCCAAAACTACGAGCAGTACTTC	CASSQNYEQYF
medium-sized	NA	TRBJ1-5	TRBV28	TGTGCCTCGCGGCCGTTTCCCAATCAGCCCCAGCATTTT	CASRPFPNQPQHF
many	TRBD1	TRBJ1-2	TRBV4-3	TGCGCCAGCAGCCCAATTTCCGGACAGGGGATATCGAACGTCGATGGCTACACCTTC	CASSPISGQGISNVDGYTF
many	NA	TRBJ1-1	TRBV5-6	TGTGCCAGCAGCCCGCTATTCCGGAACACTGAAGCTTTCTTT	CASSPLFRNTEAFF
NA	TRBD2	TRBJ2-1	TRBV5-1	TGCGCCAGCAGCCCCTGGCTAGCGGGAGATCTAGGGAATGAGCAGTTCTTC	CASSPWLAGDLGNEQFF
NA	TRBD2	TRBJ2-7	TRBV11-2	TGTGCCATCAGCTTAGGTCCTATAGCGGGAGGGAGCTCCTACGAGCAGTACTTC	CAISLGPIAGGSSYEQYF
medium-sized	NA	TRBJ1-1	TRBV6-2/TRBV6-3	TGTGCCAGCAGTTTTGTGGGTAACACTGAAGCTTTCTTT	CASSFVGNTEAFF
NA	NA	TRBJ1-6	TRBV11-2	TGTGCCAGCAGCCTACAGGCGAGCTCCTATAATTCACCCCTCCACTTT	CASSLQASSYNSPLHF
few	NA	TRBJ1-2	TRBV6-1	TGTGCCAGCAGTTTGCGTAGGGCCGTGTACGGACACGGTGGCTACACCTTC	CASSLRRAVYGHGGYTF
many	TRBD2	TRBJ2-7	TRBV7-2	TGTGCCAGCAGCCCGGGACTAGCCCCCTACGAGCAGTACTTC	CASSPGLAPYEQYF
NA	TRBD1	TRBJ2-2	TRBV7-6	TGTGCCAGCAGCTTAGCCAGGGGGATAGGGACCGGGGAGCTGTTTTTT	CASSLARGIGTGELFF
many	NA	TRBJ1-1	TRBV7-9	TGTGCCAGCAGCTTATCTTCCGAGGCTTTCTTT	CASSLSSEAFF
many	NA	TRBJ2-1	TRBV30	TGTGCCTGGAGTGTACGTGGGATTCTCTCCTACAATGAGCAGTTCTTC	CAWSVRGILSYNEQFF
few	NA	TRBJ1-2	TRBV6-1	TGTGCCAGCAGTGAAGTATGCAGGGACCTTCGGGGCTACACCTTC	CASSEVCRDLRGYTF
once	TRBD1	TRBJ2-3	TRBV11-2	TGTGGTGCTAGAGGGACAGCAGATACGCAGTATTTT	CGARGTADTQYF
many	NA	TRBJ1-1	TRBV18	TGTGCCAGTTCCGCGGGGCAGGGGAGGAACACTGAAGCTTTCTTT	CASSAGQGRNTEAFF
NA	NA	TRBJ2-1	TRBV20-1	TGCAGTGCTAGAGTGAGCACGGCTTATGGGCCTCGCTACAATGAGCAGTTCTTC	CSARVSTAYGPRYNEQFF
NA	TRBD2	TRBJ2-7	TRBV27	TGTGCCAGCAGGAGAGCGGGAGGGGCGGATTTCCCCTACGAGCAGTACTTC	CASRRAGGADFPYEQYF
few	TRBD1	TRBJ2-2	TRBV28	TGTGCCAGCAGTACACGGACAGGGTCGGCCGGGGTTCTGTTTTTT	CASSTRTGSAGVLFF
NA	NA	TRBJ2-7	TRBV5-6	TGTGCCAGCAGCTCCTATCTTTGGGCCGGATCCTACGAGCAGTACTTC	CASSSYLWAGSYEQYF
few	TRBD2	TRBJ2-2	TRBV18	TGTGCCAGCTCACCACCTCTCGGGAGGAGGCCCGGGGAGCTGTTTTTT	CASSPPLGRRPGELFF
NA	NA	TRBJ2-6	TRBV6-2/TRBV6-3	TGTGCCAGCAGTCCCTCAGGCTCTGGGGCCAACGTCCTGACTTTC	CASSPSGSGANVLTF
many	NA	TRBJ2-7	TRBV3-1	TGTGCCAGCAGCCGTGGGCTGGGTAGCGGAAGCTCCTACGAGCAGTACTTC	CASSRGLGSGSSYEQYF
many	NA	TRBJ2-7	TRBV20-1	TGCAGTGCTCCCAGATCACTAGGCGGCGAGCAGTACTTC	CSAPRSLGGEQYF
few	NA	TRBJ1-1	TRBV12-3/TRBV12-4	TGTGCCAGCAGTCTTCGTCCGGACACTGGAGCTTTCTTT	CASSLRPDTGAFF
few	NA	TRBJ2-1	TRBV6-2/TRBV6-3	TGTGCCAGCGGGCTAGCTGGCAGAGGGCAGTTCTTC	CASGLAGRGQFF
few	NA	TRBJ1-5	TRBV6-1	TGTGCCAGCAGCCAGCGACAGTTCAATCAGCCCCAGCATTTT	CASSQRQFNQPQHF
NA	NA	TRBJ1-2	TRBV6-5	TGTGCCAGCAGTTACTCCCAAGGACTGCCCTATGGCTACACCTTC	CASSYSQGLPYGYTF
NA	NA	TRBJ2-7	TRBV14	TGTGCCAGCAGTTTAGTAGGAGACTCCTACGAGCAGTACTTC	CASSLVGDSYEQYF
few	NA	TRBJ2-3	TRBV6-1	TGTGCCAGCACCCCACGGGGGGCTTTTAGCACAGATACGCAGTATTTT	CASTPRGAFSTDTQYF
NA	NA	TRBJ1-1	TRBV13	TGTGCCAGCAGGAGTCGGACAGTTCGGGTTGGGGCTGAAGCTTTCTTT	CASRSRTVRVGAEAFF
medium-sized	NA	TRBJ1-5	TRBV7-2	TGTGCCAGCAGCTTAGCTGGGGGACTTTGGGGATTTAGCAATCAGCCCCAGCATTTT	CASSLAGGLWGFSNQPQHF
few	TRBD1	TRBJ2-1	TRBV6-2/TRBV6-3	TGTGCCAGCAGTTACTCCCGGACAGGGACCCCATACAATGAGCAGTTCTTC	CASSYSRTGTPYNEQFF
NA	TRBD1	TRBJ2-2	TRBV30	TGTGCCCACTCAAAAAGAGACAGGGTCACCGGGGAGCTGTTTTTT	CAHSKRDRVTGELFF
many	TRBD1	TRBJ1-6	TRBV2	TGTGCCAGCAGTGGGGACAGGGCTTCACCCCTCCACTTT	CASSGDRASPLHF
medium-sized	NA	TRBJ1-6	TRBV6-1	TGTGCCAGCAAGTCCGTCCCAGGGATGTCACCCCTCCACTTT	CASKSVPGMSPLHF
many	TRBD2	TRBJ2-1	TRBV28	TGTGCCACTAGTGGGACTAGCGGGAGTCGGAATGAGCAGTTCTTC	CATSGTSGSRNEQFF
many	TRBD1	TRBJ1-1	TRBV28	TGTGCCAGCGACAGGGGTACCACTGAAGCTTTCTTT	CASDRGTTEAFF
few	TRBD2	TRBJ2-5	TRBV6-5	TGTGCCAGCAGTTACCAGACTAGCGGGAGGGCCGGGGAGACCCAGTACTTC	CASSYQTSGRAGETQYF
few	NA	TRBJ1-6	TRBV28	TGTGCCAGCAGTCCCTCCCCGGGTATCGGCAATTCACCCCTCCACTTT	CASSPSPGIGNSPLHF
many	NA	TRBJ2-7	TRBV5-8	TGTGCCAGCAGCCGGTGGGGGAAAGACGGCTACGAGCAGTACTTC	CASSRWGKDGYEQYF
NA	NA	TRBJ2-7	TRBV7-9	TGTGCCAGCAGCCAAATTTCGGGGGACGAGCAGTACTTC	CASSQISGDEQYF